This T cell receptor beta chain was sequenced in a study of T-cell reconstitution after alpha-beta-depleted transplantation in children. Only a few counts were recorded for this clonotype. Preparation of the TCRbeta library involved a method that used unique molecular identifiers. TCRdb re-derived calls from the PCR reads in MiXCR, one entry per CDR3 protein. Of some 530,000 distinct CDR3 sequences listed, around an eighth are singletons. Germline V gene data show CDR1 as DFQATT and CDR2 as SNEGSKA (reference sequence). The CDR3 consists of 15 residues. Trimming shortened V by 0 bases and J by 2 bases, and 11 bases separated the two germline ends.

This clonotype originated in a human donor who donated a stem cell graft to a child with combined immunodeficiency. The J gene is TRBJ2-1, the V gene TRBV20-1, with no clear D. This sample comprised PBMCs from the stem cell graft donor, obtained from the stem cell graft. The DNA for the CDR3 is TGCAGTGCTAGAGATCCAGATAAAGCCTACAATGAGCAGTTCTTC. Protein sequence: CSARDPDKAYNEQFF.